Each of the 29 T cell receptor beta chains below was sequenced from the same sample in a study of cytomegalovirus exposure and HLA in healthy donors (dated by TCRdb to the late 2010s). The method behind the library was the immunoSEQ multiplex PCR assay. A mixture of 60 forward primers for TCR Vbeta segments and 13 reverse primers for TCR Jbeta segments was used in the multiplex PCR. The immuneACCESS repertoire file appears here via TCRdb, limited to in-frame rearrangements. These files lack a portion of the clones; in checked studies, under half of the deficit traces to unresolved V genes, and the cause of the others is not known. The sample table shows roughly 81,000 clones, and roughly 85% are seen once. Together, the top ten hold about 2.3% of the sample. Sequencing was done on a sample of PBMCs. The receptors originated from a man aged 30 to 45 in good health and CMV-seronegative.

This rearrangement joins TRBV5-1 to TRBJ2-7; D remains ambiguous. Trimming took 2 bases from V and 1 from J, leaving 10 bases between them. In germline, CDR1 is SGHRS, CDR2 YFSETQ. The CDR3 covers 14 residues. The CDR3: CASSFLSASYEQYF. The CDR3 nucleotides are TGCGCCAGCAGCTTTCTGTCAGCGTCCTACGAGCAGTACTTC.

The chain joins TRBV6-6 to TRBJ2-7; D is undetermined. Trimming removed 4 bases from V and 9 bases from J, with 19 bases in between. Germline CDR1 MNHNY, CDR2 SVGAGI (reference sequence). The length of the CDR3 is 14 residues. The CDR3 region has the DNA TGTGCCAGCAGTTCCCTTGGGCCCTCACGGTGGCAGTACTTC. Its translation: CASSSLGPSRWQYF.

The J gene is TRBJ2-7, the V gene TRBV21-1; the tabulated D call, TRBD2, remains unverified against the DNA. TRBV21-1 is a listed pseudogene. CDR3 length: 16 residues. CDR3 amino acids: CASSKRCSRLSYEQYF. Here the CDR3 DNA reads TGTGCCAGCAGCAAGAGGTGCAGTCGGCTCTCCTACGAGCAGTACTTC.

This chain connects TRBV27 to TRBJ2-7; a possible D gene is TRBD2 (6 bases). V was cut by 1 base and J by 1 base, with 11 bases left in between. Germline V gene data show CDR1 as MNHEY and CDR2 as SMNVEV (reference sequence). The CDR3 has 15 amino acids. The CDR3 DNA sequence: TGTGCCAGCAGTTTATTCGGGGGAACTTCCTACGAGCAGTACTTC. This codes for CASSLFGGTSYEQYF.

This clone was seen a few times. The chain recombines TRBV5-4 with TRBJ1-1, with D perhaps matching TRBD1 (5 bases). The CDR3 sequence is 15 residues long. Germline values: CDR1 SGHNT, CDR2 YYREEE (reference sequence). V lost 0 bases, J lost 0 bases, and 9 bases lay in between. The CDR3 nucleotides read TGTGCCAGCAGCTTGGCGGGGGTCATGAACACTGAAGCTTTCTTT. Translated, it gives CASSLAGVMNTEAFF.

V usage is TRBV19 and J usage is TRBJ2-3; 9 nucleotides align to TRBD2. The CDR3 contains 16 residues. V lost 4 bases, J lost 0 bases, and 5 bases stayed unmatched. Germline V CDR1 and CDR2: LNHDA, SQIVND (reference sequence). CDR3 in DNA: TGTGCCAGTAGTACCGGACTAGCGCCTAGCACAGATACGCAGTATTTT. Amino acid sequence: CASSTGLAPSTDTQYF.

The rearrangement joins TRBV4-3 to TRBJ1-2, with D maybe TRBD1 (5 bases). Per the germline V gene, CDR1 is LGHNA and CDR2 is YSLEER. The CDR3 covers 14 residues. Trimming took 3 bases from V and 1 from J, leaving 9 bases between them. CDR3 amino acids: CASSQNRLNYGYTF. Here the CDR3 DNA reads TGCGCCAGCAGCCAGAACAGGCTTAACTATGGCTACACCTTC.

V and J are TRBV19 and TRBJ2-2; D gene unclear. This CDR3 has 15 amino acids. Trimming stripped 1 base from V and 5 bases from J, with 11 bases between. Germline V CDR1 and CDR2: LNHDA, SQIVND (reference sequence). CDR3 loop: CASSIGYSQTGELFF. Here the CDR3 DNA reads TGTGCCAGTAGTATAGGGTACAGTCAAACCGGGGAGCTGTTTTTT.

The V and J genes are TRBV28 and TRBJ1-3; 8 bases map to TRBD1. Losses at the gene ends were 11 bases for V and 3 bases for J; bases not matched to a gene: 12. From germline, CDR1 is MDHEN and CDR2 SYDVKM. This CDR3 contains 15 residues. The CDR3 sequence is CAVGGTGGNGNTIYF. CDR3 nucleotides: TGTGCCGTGGGGGGGACAGGCGGAAATGGAAACACCATATATTTT.

The CDR3 DNA follows: TGTGCCAGCAGAGGCGGGGGCCACGCGGAGACCCAGTACTTC. Protein sequence: CASRGGGHAETQYF. This rearrangement joins TRBV5-4 to TRBJ2-5, with D maybe TRBD2 (7 bases). This CDR3 is 14 amino acids long. Germline values: CDR1 SGHNT, CDR2 YYREEE (reference sequence). V lost 5 bases, J lost 5 bases, and 16 bases lay in between.

This clone was detected a few times. This sequence joins TRBV4-1 and TRBJ1-1, with no clear D. Germline values: CDR1 MGHRA, CDR2 YSYEKL. V was trimmed by 1 base and J by 1 base, leaving 10 bases between them. The CDR3 is made up of 15 amino acids. CDR3 sequence reads: CASSQGSRSNTEAFF. The CDR3 coding sequence is TGCGCCAGCAGCCAAGGCTCCAGATCGAACACTGAAGCTTTCTTT.

The CDR3 DNA is TGTGCCAGCAGTTCCGGGACTTACTCCTACAATGAGCAGTTCTTC. Translating gives CASSSGTYSYNEQFF. V usage is TRBV2 and J usage is TRBJ2-1; D is perhaps TRBD2 (6 bases). The ends were cut back, 5 bases at V and 0 bases at J, with 11 bases in the middle. This CDR3 is 15 amino acids long. Germline values: CDR1 SNHLY, CDR2 FYNNEI. Drawing the rest from reference TRBV2 and TRBJ2-1, the complete variable domain is EPEVTQTPSHQVTQMGQEVILRCVPISNHLYFYWYRQILGQKVEFLVSFYNNEISEKSEIFDDQFSVERPDGSNFTLKIRSTKLEDSAMYFCASSSGTYSYNEQFFGPGTRLTVL.

This clone was recorded a few times. Other DNA variants within this sample encode the same CDR3. This rearrangement joins TRBV4-3 to TRBJ1-5; D call uncertain. The V gene lost 0 bases and the J gene lost 0 bases, with 6 bases spanning the gap. This CDR3 has 15 residues. Germline-derived CDR1 and CDR2 are LGHNA and YSLEER. The CDR3 spells CASSQDRGSNQPQHF. The CDR3 DNA reads TGCGCCAGCAGCCAAGATCGGGGTAGCAATCAGCCCCAGCATTTT.

The chain has TRBV6-5 and TRBJ2-7; D may be TRBD2 (6 bases). The CDR3 spans 13 residues. Trimming shortened V by 6 bases and J by 1 base, and 10 bases separated the two germline ends. Germline loops: CDR1 MNHEY, CDR2 SVGAGI. The CDR3 nucleotides read TGTGCCAGCAGAGTAAGCGGGTCCTACGAGCAGTACTTC. This translates into CASRVSGSYEQYF.

The chain links TRBV27 to TRBJ2-1; 8 nucleotides align to TRBD2. Per the germline V gene, CDR1 is MNHEY and CDR2 is SMNVEV (reference sequence). The CDR3 spans 15 residues. Unmatched junction bases numbered 10, after V lost 6 bases and J lost 6 bases. CDR3 bases: TGTGCCAGCAGGTCGGCGGGGGGAGGGAGCAATGAGCAGTTCTTC. It specifies CASRSAGGGSNEQFF.

The chain recombines TRBV4-3 with TRBJ1-1; D remains unclear. The CDR3 is 14 residues long. Trimming stripped 0 bases from V and 4 bases from J, with 9 bases between. CDR1 and CDR2 from the germline V gene are LGHNA and YSLEER. The CDR3 coding sequence is TGCGCCAGCAGCCAAGAATTTCGAGGCACTGAAGCTTTCTTT. Translation: CASSQEFRGTEAFF.

The rearrangement joins TRBV11-2 to TRBJ1-1; perhaps TRBD1 as D (6 bases). V was trimmed by 0 bases and J by 1 base, leaving 9 bases between them. The CDR3 has 15 residues. Per the germline V gene, CDR1 is SGHAT and CDR2 is FQNNGV. The CDR3 DNA sequence: TGTGCCAGCAGCTTAGAGAGGGGGGGGAACACTGAAGCTTTCTTT. Its translation: CASSLERGGNTEAFF.

This sequence joins TRBV27 and TRBJ2-6, with 8 bases that match TRBD1. The CDR3 has 17 residues. V trimming: 3 bases; J trimming: 2 bases; junction bases outside the gene matches: 6. Germline V gives CDR1 MNHEY, CDR2 SMNVEV (reference sequence). CDR3 amino acids: CASSLTMDRAGANVLTF. The DNA for the CDR3 is TGTGCCAGCAGTTTGACCATGGACAGGGCTGGGGCCAACGTCCTGACTTTC. The whole variable domain, remainder taken from reference TRBV27 and TRBJ2-6, is EAQVTQNPRYLITVTGKKLTVTCSQNMNHEYMSWYRQDPGLGLRQIYYSMNVEVTDKGDVPEGYKVSRKEKRNFPLILESPSPNQTSLYFCASSLTMDRAGANVLTFGAGSRLTVL.

This chain links TRBV7-6 with TRBJ2-2; 7 bases are a match to TRBD2. The V gene end was trimmed by 5 bases and the J gene end by 5 bases; junction bases not matched to a gene: 5. The CDR3 is 14 amino acids. Germline V gene data show CDR1 as SGHVS and CDR2 as FNYEAQ. CDR3 bases: TGTGCCAGCAGCCCTCGAGCGGGGACCGGGGAGCTGTTTTTT. Translated, it gives CASSPRAGTGELFF.

The rearrangement links TRBV29-1 to TRBJ2-5; D may be TRBD2 (5 bases). The CDR3 totals 12 residues. Germline CDR1 reads SQVTM; CDR2 reads ANQGSEA. Trimming left V 3 bases short and J 0 bases short, with 5 bases between. CDR3 loop: CSVERDQETQYF. The CDR3 region has the DNA TGCAGCGTTGAGCGGGACCAAGAGACCCAGTACTTC.

This clone appeared once. The rearrangement links TRBV9 to TRBJ2-1, with D hard to call. Trimming removed 0 bases from V and 1 base from J, with 8 bases in between. Germline V CDR1 and CDR2: SGDLS, YYNGEE. This CDR3 is 15 amino acids long. The CDR3 sequence: CASSVELVSYNEQFF. CDR3 sequence (DNA): TGTGCCAGCAGCGTAGAGCTAGTGTCCTACAATGAGCAGTTCTTC.

The rearrangement uses TRBV27 and TRBJ1-5; 8 bases match TRBD1. Germline V CDR1 and CDR2: MNHEY, SMNVEV (reference sequence). The CDR3 is 16 amino acids. V was clipped by 4 bases and J by 4 bases; unmatched bases: 9. In DNA, the CDR3 is TGTGCCAGCAGTTCACTTGGACAGGGTATAAATCAGCCCCAGCATTTT. Encoded protein: CASSSLGQGINQPQHF.

There are a few counts of this clone. V and J are TRBV29-1 and TRBJ1-1; D is perhaps TRBD1 (6 bases). CDR3 length: 13 residues. CDR1 is SQVTM and CDR2 is ANQGSEA in the germline V gene. The germline V and J ends were trimmed by 6 bases and 11 bases, with 22 bases remaining between them. In nucleotides, the CDR3 is TGCAGCGTATCCCTATCCAGGGGAAGGTACGCTTTCTTT. It encodes CSVSLSRGRYAFF.

This clone was detected once. The chain uses TRBV4-1 and TRBJ2-2; D gene ambiguous. Germline CDR1 and CDR2: MGHRA and YSYEKL. The CDR3 covers 15 residues. V lost 1 base to trimming and J lost 5 bases, with 11 bases between them. The CDR3 here is CASSQGLAETGELFF. In DNA form, the CDR3 reads TGCGCCAGCAGCCAAGGGTTAGCAGAGACCGGGGAGCTGTTTTTT.

V and J are TRBV18 and TRBJ2-1; 9 bases match TRBD1. This CDR3 comprises 14 residues. Trimming took 2 bases from V and 8 from J; bases not matched to a gene: 4. Germline lookup yields CDR1 KGHSH and CDR2 LQKENI. CDR3: CASSPETGGDEQFF. Here the CDR3 DNA reads TGTGCCAGCTCACCAGAAACAGGGGGCGATGAGCAGTTCTTC. The variable domain in full, completed from reference TRBV18 and TRBJ2-1, reads NAGVMQNPRHLVRRRGQEARLRCSPMKGHSHVYWYRQLPEEGLKFMVYLQKENIIDESGMPKERFSAEFPKEGPSILRIQQVVRGDSAAYFCASSPETGGDEQFFGPGTRLTVL.

The chain employs TRBV7-9 and TRBJ2-2; 7 bases are shared with TRBD1. CDR3 length: 17 amino acids. V shed 7 bases and J 4 bases; nucleotides not matched to a gene: 15. Germline values: CDR1 SEHNR, CDR2 FQNEAQ (reference sequence). CDR3 amino acids: CASTYHPEGAGTGELFF. The CDR3 DNA is TGTGCCAGCACCTACCACCCAGAGGGGGCTGGCACCGGGGAGCTGTTTTTT.

The chain uses TRBV27 and TRBJ2-3; 11 bases align to TRBD2. The CDR3 length is 14 residues. V gave up 3 bases and J gave up 5 bases; unmatched junction bases: 1. From germline, CDR1 is MNHEY and CDR2 SMNVEV (reference sequence). Here the CDR3 DNA reads TGTGCCAGCAGTTTGACTAGCGGGATAGATACGCAGTATTTT. It translates to CASSLTSGIDTQYF.

The chain couples TRBV4-3 to TRBJ2-2; D ambiguous. Germline V CDR1 and CDR2: LGHNA, YSLEER. Trimming pared 3 bases from V and 3 bases from J, leaving 11 bases between. This CDR3 has 15 amino acids. The DNA for the CDR3 is TGCGCCAGCAGCCAGGCCCGACGGGACACCGGGGAGCTGTTTTTT. It yields the protein CASSQARRDTGELFF.

V and J are TRBV5-1 and TRBJ1-3; 7 bases line up with TRBD1. Per the germline V gene, CDR1 is SGHRS and CDR2 is YFSETQ. The V gene end was trimmed by 3 bases and the J gene end by 0 bases; junction bases not matched to a gene: 12. CDR3 length: 18 residues. The CDR3 bases are TGCGCCAGCAGCTCGCACCCGGGACAGCGAAACTCTGGAAACACCATATATTTT. It encodes CASSSHPGQRNSGNTIYF.